Listed below are T cell receptor beta chains from one sample, sequenced in a study of blood T cell repertoires in COVID-19. Libraries were prepared by immunoSEQ multiplex PCR; TCRdb keeps only in-frame clonotypes and omits some of them. The table includes some 390,000 clones, approximately 87% detected once. Material: peripheral blood. The receptors were gathered from a woman aged 55-75 years with COVID-19, enrolled during active disease. CDR3s include the opening cysteine and the closing phenylalanine or tryptophan. D genes are given only for firm matches. Clone size appears in some rows only: once, few, many, or a class for an expanded clone.

j_gene: TRBJ1-2
abundance: .
d_gene: .
v_gene: TRBV30
CDR3nt: TGTGCCTGGAGTGCGGGGGTTAGGGGTGGCTACACCTTC
CDR3aa: CAWSAGVRGGYTF

j_gene: TRBJ1-3
abundance: .
d_gene: .
v_gene: TRBV11-1
CDR3nt: TGTGCCAGCAGCCGAGCCTGCCGCTCTGGAAACACCATATATTTT
CDR3aa: CASSRACRSGNTIYF

j_gene: TRBJ1-2
abundance: .
d_gene: .
v_gene: TRBV5-6
CDR3nt: TGTGCCAGCAGCCCATACAGTCGTTATGGCTACACCTTC
CDR3aa: CASSPYSRYGYTF

j_gene: TRBJ1-4
abundance: .
d_gene: .
v_gene: TRBV19
CDR3nt: TGTGCCAGTAGTATACCCGCGGGGGGCGCGGAAAAACTGTTTTTT
CDR3aa: CASSIPAGGAEKLFF

j_gene: TRBJ1-2
abundance: .
d_gene: TRBD1
v_gene: TRBV28
CDR3nt: TGTGCCAGCAGTCCCGACAGGGTTAGTGGCTACACCTTC
CDR3aa: CASSPDRVSGYTF

j_gene: TRBJ1-4
abundance: .
d_gene: .
v_gene: TRBV5-5
CDR3nt: TGTGCCAGCAGCTTCAGAGGGTTGGGAGAAAAACTGTTTTTT
CDR3aa: CASSFRGLGEKLFF

j_gene: TRBJ2-7
abundance: once
d_gene: TRBD1
v_gene: TRBV9
CDR3nt: TGTGCCAGCAGCGTAGACGTGGGACAGGTCTACGAGCAGTACTTC
CDR3aa: CASSVDVGQVYEQYF

j_gene: TRBJ1-3
abundance: .
d_gene: TRBD1
v_gene: TRBV4-1
CDR3nt: TGCGCCAGCAGCCCGCGCGGCGGACAGGGAGTCTCCGGAAACACCATATATTTT
CDR3aa: CASSPRGGQGVSGNTIYF

j_gene: TRBJ2-3
abundance: .
d_gene: .
v_gene: TRBV7-3
CDR3nt: TGTGCCAGCAGCTTAAACCGGGGTCTCACAGATACGCAGTATTTT
CDR3aa: CASSLNRGLTDTQYF

j_gene: TRBJ1-2
abundance: .
d_gene: .
v_gene: TRBV5-6
CDR3nt: TGTGCCAGCAGCTTGAATCTGGGGGCAGATGGCTACACCTTC
CDR3aa: CASSLNLGADGYTF

j_gene: TRBJ2-7
abundance: .
d_gene: .
v_gene: TRBV11-2
CDR3nt: TGTGCCAGCAGCAAGGGGCAGGATAACGACGAGCAGTACTTC
CDR3aa: CASSKGQDNDEQYF

j_gene: TRBJ2-5
abundance: .
d_gene: TRBD2
v_gene: TRBV2
CDR3nt: TGTGCCAGCAGAAGTAGCGGGGGGTGGCAAGAGACCCAGTACTTC
CDR3aa: CASRSSGGWQETQYF

j_gene: TRBJ1-3
abundance: .
d_gene: .
v_gene: TRBV2
CDR3nt: TGTGCCAGCAACTACATACTTGGAAACACCATATATTTT
CDR3aa: CASNYILGNTIYF

j_gene: TRBJ2-7
abundance: .
d_gene: TRBD1
v_gene: TRBV2
CDR3nt: TGTGCCAGCACAGGACAGGGTGCTTACTACGAGCAGTACTTC
CDR3aa: CASTGQGAYYEQYF

j_gene: TRBJ2-7
abundance: .
d_gene: .
v_gene: TRBV7-8
CDR3nt: TGTGCCAGCAGCTTGTCAGTCGAGCAGTACTTC
CDR3aa: CASSLSVEQYF

j_gene: TRBJ2-1
abundance: few
d_gene: .
v_gene: TRBV5-1
CDR3nt: TGCGCCAGCAGCTTGGTCCGGGGTGGGAATGAGCAGTTCTTC
CDR3aa: CASSLVRGGNEQFF

j_gene: TRBJ2-7
abundance: .
d_gene: TRBD1
v_gene: TRBV9
CDR3nt: TGTGCCAGCAGCCCGTCTCCGGGACAGGGTCTCACCTACGAGCAGTACTTC
CDR3aa: CASSPSPGQGLTYEQYF

j_gene: TRBJ2-7
abundance: .
d_gene: .
v_gene: TRBV13
CDR3nt: TGTGCCAGCAGCACACAATCGGAGGGCACATACGAGCAGTACTTC
CDR3aa: CASSTQSEGTYEQYF

j_gene: TRBJ1-5
abundance: .
d_gene: .
v_gene: TRBV7-9
CDR3nt: TGTGCCAGCAGTAAAGCGGTCGTTGGGGATCAGCCCCAGCATTTT
CDR3aa: CASSKAVVGDQPQHF

j_gene: TRBJ1-3
abundance: .
d_gene: .
v_gene: TRBV2
CDR3nt: TGTGCCAGCAGTCGGACATCGCTCTCTGGAAACACCATATATTTT
CDR3aa: CASSRTSLSGNTIYF

j_gene: TRBJ2-3
abundance: few
d_gene: .
v_gene: TRBV2
CDR3nt: TGTGCCAGCAAGTCTGGCAAAAACACAGATACGCAGTATTTT
CDR3aa: CASKSGKNTDTQYF

j_gene: TRBJ1-2
abundance: .
d_gene: .
v_gene: TRBV19
CDR3nt: TGTGCCAGTAGTATCCAGGGGTATGGCTACACCTTC
CDR3aa: CASSIQGYGYTF

j_gene: TRBJ2-3
abundance: .
d_gene: .
v_gene: TRBV3-1/TRBV3-2
CDR3nt: TGTGCCAGCAGTCCACGCGGGGATACGCAGTATTTT
CDR3aa: CASSPRGDTQYF

j_gene: TRBJ2-5
abundance: .
d_gene: TRBD2
v_gene: TRBV11-2
CDR3nt: TGTGCCAGCAGCTTAATTAGCGGGGGGGTGTGGGAGACCCAGTACTTC
CDR3aa: CASSLISGGVWETQYF

j_gene: TRBJ2-7
abundance: .
d_gene: TRBD2
v_gene: TRBV4-2
CDR3nt: TGTGCCAGCAGCCACCTTCTAGCGGGGGACTCCTACGAGCAGTACTTC
CDR3aa: CASSHLLAGDSYEQYF

j_gene: TRBJ2-5
abundance: .
d_gene: .
v_gene: TRBV20-1
CDR3nt: TGCAGTGTTCCGCAAGAGACCCAGTACTTC
CDR3aa: CSVPQETQYF

j_gene: TRBJ2-7
abundance: few
d_gene: .
v_gene: TRBV28
CDR3nt: TGTGCCAGCAGTCCCGGTGAGGGCTACGAGCAGTACTTC
CDR3aa: CASSPGEGYEQYF

j_gene: TRBJ2-1
abundance: .
d_gene: .
v_gene: TRBV2
CDR3nt: TGTGCCAGCAGTGCCGAGTACAATGAGCAGTTCTTC
CDR3aa: CASSAEYNEQFF

j_gene: TRBJ2-2
abundance: .
d_gene: TRBD2
v_gene: TRBV14
CDR3nt: TGTGCCAGCAGCCAAGGTCAACGGGGGGTCGAGCTGTTTTTT
CDR3aa: CASSQGQRGVELFF

j_gene: TRBJ2-1
abundance: .
d_gene: .
v_gene: TRBV3-1/TRBV3-2
CDR3nt: TGTGCCAGCAGCCAAGGGGCGGGGCGGATCTTC
CDR3aa: CASSQGAGRIF

j_gene: TRBJ2-2
abundance: .
d_gene: TRBD2
v_gene: TRBV7-3
CDR3nt: TGTGCCAGCAGCTTAACCGGCGGGGGGTACACCGGGGAGCTGTTTTTT
CDR3aa: CASSLTGGGYTGELFF

j_gene: TRBJ2-2
abundance: .
d_gene: TRBD2
v_gene: TRBV5-1
CDR3nt: TGCGCCAGCAGCCCTCCTGGACTAGCGGGGGGTTATGGAGAGCTGTTTTTT
CDR3aa: CASSPPGLAGGYGELFF

j_gene: TRBJ1-2
abundance: .
d_gene: TRBD1
v_gene: TRBV27
CDR3nt: TGTGCCAGCAGTCCCATGATACAGGGGAATGGCTACACCTTC
CDR3aa: CASSPMIQGNGYTF